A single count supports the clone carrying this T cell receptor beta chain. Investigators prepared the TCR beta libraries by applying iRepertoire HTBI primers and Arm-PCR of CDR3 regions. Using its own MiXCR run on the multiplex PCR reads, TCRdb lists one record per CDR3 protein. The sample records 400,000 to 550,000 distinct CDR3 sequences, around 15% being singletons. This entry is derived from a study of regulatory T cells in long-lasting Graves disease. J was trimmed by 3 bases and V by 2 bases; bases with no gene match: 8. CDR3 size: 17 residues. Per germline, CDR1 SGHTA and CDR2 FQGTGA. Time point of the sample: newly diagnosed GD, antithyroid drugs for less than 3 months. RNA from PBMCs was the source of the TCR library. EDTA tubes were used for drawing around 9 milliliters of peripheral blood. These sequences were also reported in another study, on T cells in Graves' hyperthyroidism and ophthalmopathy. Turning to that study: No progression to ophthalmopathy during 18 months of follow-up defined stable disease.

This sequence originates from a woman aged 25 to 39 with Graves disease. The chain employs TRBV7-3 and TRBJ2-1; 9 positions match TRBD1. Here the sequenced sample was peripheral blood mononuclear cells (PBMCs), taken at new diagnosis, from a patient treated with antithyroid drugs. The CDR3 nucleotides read TGTGCCAGCAGCTTACGTTCGGGACAGGGTGTCTACAATGAGCAGTTCTTC. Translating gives CASSLRSGQGVYNEQFF.